The 23 T cell receptor beta chains presented below share a single source sample, sequenced in a study of shared clonotypes between healthy human individuals. Using immunoSEQ multiplex PCR, the repertoire was profiled, and TCRdb retains in-frame clones only, with some absent. This sample carries roughly 1,600,000 clones, approximately 98.5% of them seen once, and the ten largest clones take 0.3% to 0.45%. Source material: naive CD4+ T cells sorted from blood. Noted subset: CD45RA+ positively selected. Source of these receptors: a man between 25 and 39 years old in good health.

V gene TRBV13 combines with J gene TRBJ2-2, with D possibly matching TRBD2 (6 bases). This CDR3 is built from 15 residues. Trimming left V 6 bases short and J 6 bases short, with 17 bases between. Germline V lookup: CDR1 PRHDT, CDR2 FYEKMQ (reference sequence). CDR3 residues: CASRSPGSRAGELFF. Here the CDR3 DNA reads TGTGCCAGCAGGTCCCCCGGGAGCCGGGCCGGGGAGCTGTTTTTT.

This chain's CDR3 is CASSSGTGPGSTDTQYF. DNA for the CDR3: TGTGCCAGCTCTTCCGGGACAGGCCCGGGGAGCACAGATACGCAGTATTTT. V usage is TRBV18 and J usage is TRBJ2-3, with 8 bases aligning to TRBD1. Germline CDR1 is KGHSH and CDR2 is LQKENI. The CDR3 contains 17 residues. The junction had 11 bases not matched to a gene; V was cut back by 6 bases and J by 0 bases. Using reference TRBV18 and TRBJ2-3 for the parts outside the CDR3, the full variable domain is NAGVMQNPRHLVRRRGQEARLRCSPMKGHSHVYWYRQLPEEGLKFMVYLQKENIIDESGMPKERFSAEFPKEGPSILRIQQVVRGDSAAYFCASSSGTGPGSTDTQYFGPGTRLTVL.

The gene calls are TRBV2 and TRBJ1-1, with TRBD1 identical over 7 bases. From germline, CDR1 is SNHLY and CDR2 FYNNEI. J gave up 4 bases and V 7 bases, and 9 bases lay outside the gene matches. This CDR3 contains 14 residues. The CDR3 reads CASKVDRVGTEAFF. CDR3 bases: TGTGCCAGCAAAGTAGACAGGGTAGGCACTGAAGCTTTCTTT.

The gene calls are TRBV18 and TRBJ2-1; D is uncertain. This CDR3 contains 15 residues. Germline CDR1 reads KGHSH; CDR2 reads LQKENI. The V and J ends lost 0 bases and 8 bases respectively, with 14 bases between them. This chain's CDR3 is CASSPPSRSYDEQFF. CDR3 coding DNA: TGTGCCAGCTCACCACCGAGTAGATCTTACGATGAGCAGTTCTTC.

This chain joins TRBV4-3 and TRBJ2-2; the match to TRBD2 covers 15 bases. This CDR3 has 18 residues. CDR1 is LGHNA and CDR2 is YSLEER in the germline V gene. V shed 0 bases and J 5 bases; nucleotides not matched to a gene: 4. The CDR3 sequence is CASSQDFGLAGGTGELFF. CDR3 nucleotide sequence: TGCGCCAGCAGCCAAGATTTCGGACTAGCGGGAGGGACCGGGGAGCTGTTTTTT.

This chain joins TRBV28 and TRBJ2-4, with D unresolved. The ends were cut back, 5 bases at V and 9 bases at J, with 11 bases in the middle. The CDR3 extends over 12 amino acids. In germline, CDR1 is MDHEN, CDR2 SYDVKM. The CDR3 DNA is TGTGCCAGCAGTCCAAGTAGGGCCATTCAGTACTTC. It is translated as CASSPSRAIQYF.

This clone was detected only once. V usage is TRBV11-2 and J usage is TRBJ1-2; D is unclear. This CDR3 comprises 16 residues. V was pared by 1 base and J by 8 bases, with 20 bases between. Germline V gives CDR1 SGHAT, CDR2 FQNNGV. This chain's CDR3 is CASSLGPDGKPGGYTF. CDR3 nucleotide sequence: TGTGCCAGCAGCTTAGGGCCAGACGGTAAGCCGGGAGGCTACACCTTC. Full variable domain (rest looked up from reference TRBV11-2 and TRBJ1-2): EAGVAQSPRYKIIEKRQSVAFWCNPISGHATLYWYQQILGQGPKLLIQFQNNGVVDDSQLPKDRFSAERLKGVDSTLKIQPAKLEDSAVYLCASSLGPDGKPGGYTFGSGTRLTVV.

V usage is TRBV5-1 and J usage is TRBJ2-7; 7 bases align to TRBD1. The V gene's germline CDR1 is SGHRS and CDR2 YFSETQ. V gave up 2 bases and J gave up 2 bases; unmatched junction bases: 13. The CDR3 runs 17 residues. CDR3 in DNA: TGCGCCAGCAGCTTAGAAGAATACAGGGGCGTCCCCTACGAGCAGTACTTC. Translating gives CASSLEEYRGVPYEQYF.

In this sample, this clone turned up once. CDR3 coding DNA: TGTGCCAGCAGACTGGAGCTAGCGGCAAGCTCCTACGAGCAGTACTTC. It translates to CASRLELAASSYEQYF. The chain joins TRBV5-4 to TRBJ2-7; 7 nucleotides line up with TRBD2. Unmatched junction bases numbered 11, after V lost 5 bases and J lost 0 bases. CDR3 size: 16 residues. Germline loops: CDR1 SGHNT, CDR2 YYREEE (reference sequence).

CDR3 region: CASSSGQGGGLPLDTQYF. The CDR3 nucleotides read TGTGCCAGCAGCTCGGGACAGGGAGGAGGATTACCCCTAGATACGCAGTATTTT. The chain has TRBV11-2 and TRBJ2-3; 9 bases are shared with TRBD1. This CDR3 region has 18 residues. The V segment lost 4 bases and the J segment 5 bases; nucleotides outside the gene matches: 16. CDR1 SGHAT and CDR2 FQNNGV come from the germline V gene.

The chain recombines TRBV18 with TRBJ1-1; the D is unclear. Germline loops: CDR1 KGHSH, CDR2 LQKENI. V lost 4 bases and J lost 3, with 12 bases in between. This CDR3 has 14 residues. CDR3 amino acids: CASSRIAAYTEAFF. CDR3 coding DNA: TGTGCCAGCTCACGAATTGCAGCCTACACTGAAGCTTTCTTT. Full variable domain (remainder filled in from reference TRBV18 and TRBJ1-1): NAGVMQNPRHLVRRRGQEARLRCSPMKGHSHVYWYRQLPEEGLKFMVYLQKENIIDESGMPKERFSAEFPKEGPSILRIQQVVRGDSAAYFCASSRIAAYTEAFFGQGTRLTVV.

V gene TRBV18 combines with J gene TRBJ2-3; 13 nucleotides agree with TRBD2. Per the germline V gene, CDR1 is KGHSH and CDR2 is LQKENI. Trimming removed 2 bases from V and 3 bases from J; junction bases left unmatched: 8. The CDR3 runs 18 residues. CDR3 loop: CASSPYGTSGKSTDTQYF. CDR3 coding DNA: TGTGCCAGCTCACCATACGGGACTAGCGGGAAATCTACAGATACGCAGTATTTT.

The gene calls are TRBV5-1 and TRBJ2-1; 7 bases are a match to TRBD1. Trimming removed 4 bases from V and 1 base from J; junction bases left unmatched: 5. From germline, CDR1 is SGHRS and CDR2 YFSETQ. This CDR3 has 15 residues. The CDR3 spells CASSIQGNSYNEQFF. The CDR3, as DNA: TGCGCCAGCAGCATACAGGGGAATTCCTACAATGAGCAGTTCTTC. Based on the CDR3 plus reference TRBV5-1 and TRBJ2-1, the full variable domain is KAGVTQTPRYLIKTRGQQVTLSCSPISGHRSVSWYQQTPGQGLQFLFEYFSETQRNKGNFPGRFSGRQFSNSRSEMNVSTLELGDSALYLCASSIQGNSYNEQFFGPGTRLTVL.

The rearrangement joins TRBV4-3 to TRBJ1-4, with 9 bases identical to TRBD1. Trimming took 0 bases from V and 8 from J; bases not matched to a gene: 7. The CDR3 spans 16 residues. Germline CDR1 is LGHNA and CDR2 is YSLEER. CDR3 sequence (DNA): TGCGCCAGCAGCCAAGATGTGGGACAGGGTGGAGAAAAACTGTTTTTT. This codes for CASSQDVGQGGEKLFF.

The CDR3 is CASSPPMDATYNEQFF. The CDR3 DNA is TGTGCCAGCTCACCACCGATGGACGCCACCTACAATGAGCAGTTCTTC. The chain recombines TRBV18 with TRBJ2-1, with D uncertain. Germline V CDR1 and CDR2: KGHSH, LQKENI. The CDR3 covers 16 residues. The germline V and J ends were trimmed by 0 bases and 2 bases, with 11 bases remaining between them.

The chain recombines TRBV2 with TRBJ2-2; no definite D call. This CDR3 has 13 residues. The V end lost 2 bases, the J end lost 6 bases, and 7 bases lay between the germline ends. Germline V CDR1 and CDR2: SNHLY, FYNNEI. The CDR3 protein is CASSESGPGELFF. DNA of the CDR3: TGTGCCAGCAGTGAATCTGGACCCGGGGAGCTGTTTTTT.

This chain links TRBV10-3 with TRBJ2-7, with D perhaps TRBD2 (6 bases). The CDR3 is 12 amino acids. Germline CDR1 is ENHRY and CDR2 is SYGVKD. V was trimmed by 10 bases and J by 6 bases, leaving 16 bases between them. For the CDR3, the DNA is TGTGCCACCGGGGGTAACATGGGCGAGCAGTACTTC. Encoded protein: CATGGNMGEQYF.

V gene TRBV25-1 combines with J gene TRBJ1-5; D is undetermined. The CDR3 has 12 residues. The V gene's germline CDR1 is MGHDK and CDR2 SYGVNS. Trimming removed 3 bases from V and 6 bases from J, with 6 bases in between. CDR3 nucleotide sequence: TGTGCCAGCAGTGACCGGGGTCAGCCCCAGCATTTT. Translated: CASSDRGQPQHF.

The chain recombines TRBV5-4 with TRBJ2-2, with 15 bases fitting TRBD2. J was trimmed by 4 bases and V by 3 bases; bases with no gene match: 10. The CDR3 runs 19 residues. Germline V CDR1 and CDR2: SGHNT, YYREEE (reference sequence). CDR3 in amino acids: CASSWSMGLAGGLTGELFF. In nucleotides, the CDR3 is TGTGCCAGCAGCTGGAGCATGGGACTAGCGGGAGGACTCACCGGGGAGCTGTTTTTT.

This rearrangement joins TRBV19 to TRBJ1-5, with 8 bases that match TRBD1. Germline loops: CDR1 LNHDA, CDR2 SQIVND (reference sequence). CDR3 length: 13 residues. The V gene end was trimmed by 6 bases and the J gene end by 5 bases; junction bases not matched to a gene: 3. CDR3 sequence (DNA): TGTGCCAGTAGGCCACAGGGGGATCAGCCCCAGCATTTT. Protein product: CASRPQGDQPQHF.

This clone was detected only once. The J gene is TRBJ1-5, the V gene TRBV5-1; D might be TRBD1 (5 bases). The CDR3 is 13 amino acids. V lost 4 bases to trimming and J lost 10 bases, with 15 bases between them. Germline CDR1 is SGHRS and CDR2 is YFSETQ. The CDR3: CASSVGLGDPQHF. The CDR3 region has the DNA TGCGCCAGCAGCGTTGGTTTGGGGGACCCCCAGCATTTT. Supplemented by reference TRBV5-1 and TRBJ1-5, the full variable domain reads KAGVTQTPRYLIKTRGQQVTLSCSPISGHRSVSWYQQTPGQGLQFLFEYFSETQRNKGNFPGRFSGRQFSNSRSEMNVSTLELGDSALYLCASSVGLGDPQHFGDGTRLSIL.

The rearrangement joins TRBV28 to TRBJ1-2; no clear D gene. The CDR3 sequence is 14 residues long. The V end was cut by 3 bases, the J end by 6 bases, with 14 bases between. CDR1 and CDR2 from the germline V gene are MDHEN and SYDVKM. The CDR3 DNA is TGTGCCAGCAGTTTTACCGCCAACTGGGATGGCTACACCTTC. It translates to CASSFTANWDGYTF.

The chain is built from TRBV7-8 and TRBJ2-3, with 9 bases identical to TRBD2. With V trimmed by 0 bases and J by 3 bases, 13 bases remained unmatched. The CDR3 spans 19 residues. CDR1 and CDR2 from the germline V gene are SGHVS and FQNEAQ. CDR3 region: CASSLAPGGSGSWTDTQYF. The CDR3 nucleotides read TGTGCCAGCAGCTTAGCGCCGGGTGGTAGCGGGAGTTGGACAGATACGCAGTATTTT. The full variable domain, completed using reference TRBV7-8 and TRBJ2-3, is GAGVSQSPRYKVAKRGQDVALRCDPISGHVSLFWYQQALGQGPEFLTYFQNEAQLDKSGLPSDRFFAERPEGSVSTLKIQRTQQEDSAVYLCASSLAPGGSGSWTDTQYFGPGTRLTVL.